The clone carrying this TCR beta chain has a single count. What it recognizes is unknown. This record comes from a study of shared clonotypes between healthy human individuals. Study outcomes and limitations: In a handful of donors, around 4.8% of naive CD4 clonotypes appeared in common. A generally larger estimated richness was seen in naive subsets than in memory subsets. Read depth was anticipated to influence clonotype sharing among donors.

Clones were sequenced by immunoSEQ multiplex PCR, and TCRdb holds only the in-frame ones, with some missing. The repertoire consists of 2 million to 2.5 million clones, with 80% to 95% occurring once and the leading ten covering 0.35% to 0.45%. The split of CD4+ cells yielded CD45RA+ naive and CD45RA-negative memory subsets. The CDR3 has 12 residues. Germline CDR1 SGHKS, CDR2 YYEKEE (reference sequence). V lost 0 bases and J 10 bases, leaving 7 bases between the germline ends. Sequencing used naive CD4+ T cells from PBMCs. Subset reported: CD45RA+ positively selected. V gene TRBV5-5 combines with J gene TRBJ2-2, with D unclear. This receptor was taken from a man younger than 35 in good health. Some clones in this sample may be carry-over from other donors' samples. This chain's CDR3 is CASSLVALELFF. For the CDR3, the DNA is TGTGCCAGCAGCTTGGTCGCCCTGGAGCTGTTTTTT.